The subject of this entry is one T cell receptor (beta chain). The data originate from a study of blood T cell repertoires in COVID-19. Study at large: Samples representing acute and convalescent COVID-19 were sourced from the United States, Italy and Spain. PBMCs, B-cell-depleted T cells, or T cells were the source of the cDNA or gDNA that made up the material.

The CDR3 contains 14 residues. Looked up from germline, CDR1 is SGHVS and CDR2 is FQNEAQ. Trimming pared 5 bases from V and 6 bases from J, leaving 17 bases between. Original processing methods: The assay estimated nucleated cells by amplifying reference gene primers. The method was immunoSEQ multiplex PCR; TCRdb's version includes in-frame clones alone and lacks a portion of them. From that table come the V and J calls and clone size; the DNA was used to work out D and trimming. The sample includes approximately 220,000 clones, under 90% seen only once; the top ten take roughly 5.3%. The rearrangement joins TRBV7-8 to TRBJ2-7; a weak D match, TRBD2 (6 bases). The TCR comes from a woman between 55 and 75 years old who had recovered from COVID-19. The sample taken for sequencing was peripheral blood. The CDR3 DNA sequence: TGTGCCAGCAGCACCCGACTAGACCCGGGCGAGCAGTACTTC. This translates into CASSTRLDPGEQYF.